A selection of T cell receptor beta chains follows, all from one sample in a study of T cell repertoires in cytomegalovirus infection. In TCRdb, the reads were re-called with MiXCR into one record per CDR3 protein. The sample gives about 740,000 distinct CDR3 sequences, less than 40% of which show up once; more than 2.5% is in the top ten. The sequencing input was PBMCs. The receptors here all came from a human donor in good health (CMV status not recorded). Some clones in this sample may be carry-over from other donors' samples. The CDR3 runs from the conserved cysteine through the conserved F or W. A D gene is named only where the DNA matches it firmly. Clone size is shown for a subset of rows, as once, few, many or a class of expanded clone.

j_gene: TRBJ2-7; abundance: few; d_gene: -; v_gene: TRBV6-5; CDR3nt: TGTGCCAGCAGTTACTCCATCTCGGACAGCCGACCCTACGAGCAGTACTTC; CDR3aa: CASSYSISDSRPYEQYF
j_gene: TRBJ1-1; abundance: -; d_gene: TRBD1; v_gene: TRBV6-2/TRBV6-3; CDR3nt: TGTGCCAGCAGTCGACAGGGGCCTACGTCGGGGCACACTGAAGCTTTCTTT; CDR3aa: CASSRQGPTSGHTEAFF
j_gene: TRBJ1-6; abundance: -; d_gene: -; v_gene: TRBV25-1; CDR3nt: TGTGCCAGCAGTGAAGGGCTTTCCTATAATTCACCCCTCCACTTT; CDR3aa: CASSEGLSYNSPLHF
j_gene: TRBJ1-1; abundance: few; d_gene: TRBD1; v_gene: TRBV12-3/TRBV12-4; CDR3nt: TGTGCCAGCAGGCCGGGACAGCACGAAGCTTTCTTT; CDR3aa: CASRPGQHEAFF
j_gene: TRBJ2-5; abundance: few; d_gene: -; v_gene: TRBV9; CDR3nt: TGTGCCAGCAGCGTGGCCGGGGCAAGGTTTGAGACCCAGTACTTC; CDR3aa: CASSVAGARFETQYF
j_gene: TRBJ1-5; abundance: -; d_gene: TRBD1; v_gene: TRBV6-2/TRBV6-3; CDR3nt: TGTGCCAGCAGTTCATTGCGCCGGGACAGGTTCAATCAGCCCCAGCATTTT; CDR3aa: CASSSLRRDRFNQPQHF
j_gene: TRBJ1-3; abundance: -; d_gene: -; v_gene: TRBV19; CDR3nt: TGTGCCAGTAGTCCACACGACAGCTTCGCCTCTGGAAACACCATATATTTT; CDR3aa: CASSPHDSFASGNTIYF
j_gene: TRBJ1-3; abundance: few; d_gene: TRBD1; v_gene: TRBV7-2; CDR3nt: TGTGCCAGCAGCTTCGGGACAGTCGGAAACACCATATATTTT; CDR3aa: CASSFGTVGNTIYF
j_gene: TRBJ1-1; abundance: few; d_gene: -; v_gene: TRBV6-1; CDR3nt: TGTGCCAGCAGTGGTCAGGGAGGACAAACTGAAGCTTTCTTT; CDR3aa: CASSGQGGQTEAFF
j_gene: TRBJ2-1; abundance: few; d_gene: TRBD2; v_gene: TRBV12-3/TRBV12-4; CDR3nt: TGTGCCAGCAGTTGGACTAGCGGGGAGCAGTTCTTC; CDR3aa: CASSWTSGEQFF
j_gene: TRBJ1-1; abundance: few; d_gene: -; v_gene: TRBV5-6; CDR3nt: TGTGCCAGCAGCCCCTGGGGGGCTGGGAAAACTGAAGCTTTCTTT; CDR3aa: CASSPWGAGKTEAFF
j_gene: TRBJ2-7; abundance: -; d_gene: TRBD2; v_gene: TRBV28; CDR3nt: TGTGCCAGCAGTTTATCCCTAGCGGCCACCTACGAGCAGTACTTC; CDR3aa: CASSLSLAATYEQYF
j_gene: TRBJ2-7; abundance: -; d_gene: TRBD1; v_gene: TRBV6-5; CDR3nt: TGTGCCAGCAGTGGCAGTACAGGGGCGGTCGAGCAGTACTTC; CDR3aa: CASSGSTGAVEQYF
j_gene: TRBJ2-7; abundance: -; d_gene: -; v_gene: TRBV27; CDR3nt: TGTGCCAGCAGTATACAGGCGGTCGGGTACGAGCAGTACTTC; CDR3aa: CASSIQAVGYEQYF
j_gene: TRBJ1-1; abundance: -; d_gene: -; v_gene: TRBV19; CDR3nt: TGTGCCAGTCAGGACAGAACATACACTGAAGCTTTCTTT; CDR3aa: CASQDRTYTEAFF
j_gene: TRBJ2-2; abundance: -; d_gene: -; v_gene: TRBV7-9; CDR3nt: TGTGCCAGCAGCTTCCCGGTAAACACCGGGGAGCTGTTTTTT; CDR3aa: CASSFPVNTGELFF
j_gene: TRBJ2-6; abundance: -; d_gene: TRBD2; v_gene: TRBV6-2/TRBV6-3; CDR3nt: TGTGCCAGCAGTTCCGGCCCTTTTAGCGGGGGGGCTGGGGCCAACGTCCTGACTTTC; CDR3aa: CASSSGPFSGGAGANVLTF
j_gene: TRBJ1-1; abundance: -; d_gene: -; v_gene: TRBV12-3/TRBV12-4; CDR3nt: TGTGCCAGCAGTTTAGACGGGTATCCTTTCTTT; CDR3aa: CASSLDGYPFF
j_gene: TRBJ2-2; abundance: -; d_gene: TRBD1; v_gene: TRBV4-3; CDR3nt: TGCGCCAGCAGCCCTGATCCGGGACAGGGCACCGGGGAGCTGTTTTTT; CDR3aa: CASSPDPGQGTGELFF
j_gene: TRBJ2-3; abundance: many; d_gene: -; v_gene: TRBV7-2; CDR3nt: TGTGCCAGCAGCCCCCTAGGTAGGAGCTGGGGCACAGATACGCAGTATTTT; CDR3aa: CASSPLGRSWGTDTQYF
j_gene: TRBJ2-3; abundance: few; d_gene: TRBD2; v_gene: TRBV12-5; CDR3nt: TGTGCTAGTGGTTTCGGACTAGCTGCAGATACGCAGTATTTT; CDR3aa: CASGFGLAADTQYF
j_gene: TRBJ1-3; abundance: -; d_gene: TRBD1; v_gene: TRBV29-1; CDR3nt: TGCAGCGTTGGAACAGGGGTTGGAAACACCATATATTTT; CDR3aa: CSVGTGVGNTIYF
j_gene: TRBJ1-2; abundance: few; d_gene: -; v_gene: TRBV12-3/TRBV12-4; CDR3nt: TGTGCCAGCAGTTCCAGAATCTATGGCTACACCTTC; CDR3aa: CASSSRIYGYTF
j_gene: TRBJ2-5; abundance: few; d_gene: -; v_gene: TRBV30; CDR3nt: TGTGCCTGGACAAGCGGTTCAAGAACCCAGTACTTC; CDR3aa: CAWTSGSRTQYF
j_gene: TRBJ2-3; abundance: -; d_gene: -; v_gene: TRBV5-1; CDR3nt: TGCGCCAGCAGACTCGTTTCTAGCACAGATACGCAGTATTTT; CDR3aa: CASRLVSSTDTQYF
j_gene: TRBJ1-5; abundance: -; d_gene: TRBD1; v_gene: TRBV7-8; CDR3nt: TGTGCCAGCAGCCTGCGGGACAGCCCTATTTGGCCCCAGCATTTT; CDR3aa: CASSLRDSPIWPQHF
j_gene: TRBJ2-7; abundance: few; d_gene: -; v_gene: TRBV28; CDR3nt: TGTGCCAGCAGTTCCCCTATACTTTTAACAGGGAACGAGCAGTACTTC; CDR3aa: CASSSPILLTGNEQYF
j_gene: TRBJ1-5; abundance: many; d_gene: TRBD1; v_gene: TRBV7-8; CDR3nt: TGTGCCAGCAGCGGAGGACAGGATACCCTCTATAGCAATCAGCCCCAGCATTTT; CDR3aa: CASSGGQDTLYSNQPQHF
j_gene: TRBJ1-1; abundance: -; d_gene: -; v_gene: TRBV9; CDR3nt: TGTGCCAGCAGCCCCCAGCCCCGTCTTACGAACACTGAAGCTTTCTTT; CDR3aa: CASSPQPRLTNTEAFF
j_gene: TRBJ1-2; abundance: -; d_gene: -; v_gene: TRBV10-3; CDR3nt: TGTGCCATCACGGCCGGGGGCCAGCCTAGGGCTAACTATGGCTACACCTTC; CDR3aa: CAITAGGQPRANYGYTF
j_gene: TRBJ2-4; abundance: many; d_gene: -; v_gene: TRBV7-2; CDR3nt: TGTGCCAGCAGCCCCCGGGCCTTTGGAAAGGGGAACATTCAGTACTTC; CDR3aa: CASSPRAFGKGNIQYF
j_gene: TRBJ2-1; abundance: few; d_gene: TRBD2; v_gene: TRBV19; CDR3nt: TGTGCCAGTAGAGCTAGCGGGAGGGCTAATGAGCAGTTCTTC; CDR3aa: CASRASGRANEQFF
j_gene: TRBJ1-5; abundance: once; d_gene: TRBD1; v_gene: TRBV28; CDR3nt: TGTGCCAGCAGTTTAGACGTTGGGACAGGAGGTATTCATAGCAATCAGCCCCAGCATTTT; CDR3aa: CASSLDVGTGGIHSNQPQHF
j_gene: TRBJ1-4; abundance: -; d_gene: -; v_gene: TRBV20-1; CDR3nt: TGCAGTGCTAGAGACCCCGCGGGTGAAAAACTGTTTTTT; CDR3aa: CSARDPAGEKLFF
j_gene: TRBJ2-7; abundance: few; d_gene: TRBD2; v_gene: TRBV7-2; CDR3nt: TGTGCCAGCAGCGCCGGGACTAGAGGGGGGCGCGAGCAGTACTTC; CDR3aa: CASSAGTRGGREQYF
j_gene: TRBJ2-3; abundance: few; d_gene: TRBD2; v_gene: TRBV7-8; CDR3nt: TGTGCCAGCAGCTCGCAGCTAGCGGCAGATACGCAGTATTTT; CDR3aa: CASSSQLAADTQYF
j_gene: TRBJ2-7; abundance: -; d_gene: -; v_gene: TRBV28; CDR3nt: TGTGCCAGCAGTTTAGCCGCTTCGGACGAGCAGTACTTC; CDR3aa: CASSLAASDEQYF
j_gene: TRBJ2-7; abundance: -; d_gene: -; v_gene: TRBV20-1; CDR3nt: TGCAGTGCTAGAGACGGGGACTCCTACGAGCAGTACTTC; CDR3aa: CSARDGDSYEQYF
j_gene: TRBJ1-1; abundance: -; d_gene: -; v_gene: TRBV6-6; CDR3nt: TGTGCCAGCAGGGAACGCCAAGAACAGGGCCCCAAAGCTTTCTTT; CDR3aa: CASRERQEQGPKAFF
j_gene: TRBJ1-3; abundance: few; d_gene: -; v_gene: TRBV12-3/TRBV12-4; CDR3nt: TGTGCCAGCAGTTCTGAGGTTCGCTCTGGAAACACCATATATTTT; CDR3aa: CASSSEVRSGNTIYF
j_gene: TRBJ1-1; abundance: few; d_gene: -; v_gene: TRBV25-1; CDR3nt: TGTGCCAGCCCCGGGGGCAGGGACACTGAAGCTTTCTTT; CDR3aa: CASPGGRDTEAFF
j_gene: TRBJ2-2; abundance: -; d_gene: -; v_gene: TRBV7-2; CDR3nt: TGTGCCAGCATCCTTACCGGGACTGCGAACACCGGGGAGCTGTTTTTT; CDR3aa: CASILTGTANTGELFF
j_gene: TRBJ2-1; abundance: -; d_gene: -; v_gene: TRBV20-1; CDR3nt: TGCAGTGCTAGGGGCGTTGGCGGATCCTACAATGAGCAGTTCTTC; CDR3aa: CSARGVGGSYNEQFF
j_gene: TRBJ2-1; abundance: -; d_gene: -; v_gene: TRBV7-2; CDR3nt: TGTGCCAGCAGCTTAGCGCTAAGAGGACTGTACGACAATGAGCAGTTCTTC; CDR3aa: CASSLALRGLYDNEQFF
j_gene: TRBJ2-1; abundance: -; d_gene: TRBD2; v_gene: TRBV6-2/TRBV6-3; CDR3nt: TGTGCCAGCAGTTACTCAAGCGGCGGGAGGGCTCGGAATGAGCAGTTCTTC; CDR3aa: CASSYSSGGRARNEQFF
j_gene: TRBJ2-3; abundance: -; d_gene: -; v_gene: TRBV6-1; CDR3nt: TGTGCCAGCAGTGATCCCCTATTAAGAGGGCCTGATAGCACAGATACGCAGTATTTT; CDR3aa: CASSDPLLRGPDSTDTQYF
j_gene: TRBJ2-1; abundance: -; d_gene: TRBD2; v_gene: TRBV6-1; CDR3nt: TGTGCCAGCAGTGATCGGGCGGGAGGGAGCAATGAGCAGTTCTTC; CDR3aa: CASSDRAGGSNEQFF
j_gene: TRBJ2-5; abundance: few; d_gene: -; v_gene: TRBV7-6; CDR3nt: TGTGCTAGCAGCCCGCCCCGGGAAGAGACCCAGTACTTC; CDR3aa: CASSPPREETQYF
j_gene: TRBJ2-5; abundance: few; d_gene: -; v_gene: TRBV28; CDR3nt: TGTGCCAGCAGTTTAGGTACGCCAGAGACCCAGTACTTC; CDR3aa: CASSLGTPETQYF
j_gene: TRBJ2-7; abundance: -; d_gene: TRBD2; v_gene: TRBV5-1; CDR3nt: TGCGCCAGCAGGAGGGAGGGAACCTACGAGCAGTACTTC; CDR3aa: CASRREGTYEQYF
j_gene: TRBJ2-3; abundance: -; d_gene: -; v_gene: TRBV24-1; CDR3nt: TGTGCCACCAGTGACTCCCGACGCTTCACTAGCACAGATACGCAGTATTTT; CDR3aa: CATSDSRRFTSTDTQYF
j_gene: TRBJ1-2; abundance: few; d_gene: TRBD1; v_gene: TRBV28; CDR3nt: TGTGCCAGCAGTTCCCGGGACAGGGGGCGGGGCTACACCTTC; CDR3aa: CASSSRDRGRGYTF
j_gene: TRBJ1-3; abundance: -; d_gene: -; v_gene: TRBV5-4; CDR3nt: TGTGCCAGCAGCTTGGAAACAGCTGGAAACACCATATATTTT; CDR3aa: CASSLETAGNTIYF
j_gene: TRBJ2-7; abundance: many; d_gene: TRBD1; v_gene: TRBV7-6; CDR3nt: TGTGCCAGCAGCCCGGGACAGGACGAGCAGTACTTC; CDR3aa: CASSPGQDEQYF
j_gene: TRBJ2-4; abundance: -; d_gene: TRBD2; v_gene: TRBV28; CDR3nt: TGTGCCAGCAGCTCCTTAGCGGGAGTGAACATTCAGTACTTC; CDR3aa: CASSSLAGVNIQYF